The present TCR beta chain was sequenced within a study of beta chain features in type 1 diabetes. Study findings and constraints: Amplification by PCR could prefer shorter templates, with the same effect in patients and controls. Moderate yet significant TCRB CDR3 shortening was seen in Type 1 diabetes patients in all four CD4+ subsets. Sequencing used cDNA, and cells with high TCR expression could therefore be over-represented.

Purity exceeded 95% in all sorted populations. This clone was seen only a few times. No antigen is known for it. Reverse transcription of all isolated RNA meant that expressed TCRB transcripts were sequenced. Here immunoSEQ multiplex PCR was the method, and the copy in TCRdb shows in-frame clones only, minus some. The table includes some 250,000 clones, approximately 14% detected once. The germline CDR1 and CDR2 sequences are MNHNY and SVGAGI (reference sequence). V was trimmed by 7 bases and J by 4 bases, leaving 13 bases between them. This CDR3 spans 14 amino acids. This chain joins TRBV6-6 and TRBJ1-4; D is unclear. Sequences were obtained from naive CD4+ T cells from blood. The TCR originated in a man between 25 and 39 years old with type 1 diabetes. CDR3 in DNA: TGTGCCAGCAAGAATACGGAGAGTAATGAAAAACTGTTTTTT. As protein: CASKNTESNEKLFF.